These T cell receptor beta chains were read from a single sample in a study of shared clonotypes between healthy human individuals. The repertoire was sequenced with immunoSEQ multiplex PCR; TCRdb's copy has only in-frame clones and lacks some. Here the sample spans fewer than 850,000 clones, around 72% being singletons. The specimen sequenced was memory CD4+ T cells sorted from blood. The receptors stem from a young woman in good health. Each CDR3 is given with its conserved first and last residue. Each record gives: J gene, D gene, clone size, V gene, CDR3 DNA, CDR3 protein. D genes are given only for firm matches. For some rows the clone size is stated as once, few or many, or as a class when expanded; others skip it.

j_gene: TRBJ2-6
d_gene: NA
abundance: NA
v_gene: TRBV30
CDR3nt: TGTGCCTGGAGTGTTGTAGGGGCCAACGTCCTGACTTTC
CDR3aa: CAWSVVGANVLTF

j_gene: TRBJ1-1
d_gene: NA
abundance: few
v_gene: TRBV2
CDR3nt: TGTGCCAGCAGTCTAAACGGGAAGAACACTGAAGCTTTCTTT
CDR3aa: CASSLNGKNTEAFF

j_gene: TRBJ1-1
d_gene: NA
abundance: NA
v_gene: TRBV6-6
CDR3nt: TGTGCCAGCGTGGCCCAGCCTAATTCGTATGAAGCTTTCTTT
CDR3aa: CASVAQPNSYEAFF

j_gene: TRBJ1-3
d_gene: NA
abundance: NA
v_gene: TRBV2
CDR3nt: TGTGCCAGCAGTGGAGGCAGGGCTGGAAACACCATATATTTT
CDR3aa: CASSGGRAGNTIYF

j_gene: TRBJ2-1
d_gene: NA
abundance: NA
v_gene: TRBV14
CDR3nt: TGTGCCAGCAGCCAAGCGGGAGACACCTACAATGAGCAGTTCTTC
CDR3aa: CASSQAGDTYNEQFF

j_gene: TRBJ2-5
d_gene: NA
abundance: NA
v_gene: TRBV28
CDR3nt: TGTGCCAGCAGCCCCAGGGAAAGGGGCGAGACCCAGTACTTC
CDR3aa: CASSPRERGETQYF

j_gene: TRBJ2-3
d_gene: NA
abundance: NA
v_gene: TRBV15
CDR3nt: TGTGCCACCAGCAGTAGGGGGAGCACAGATACGCAGTATTTT
CDR3aa: CATSSRGSTDTQYF

j_gene: TRBJ1-5
d_gene: NA
abundance: NA
v_gene: TRBV28
CDR3nt: TGTGCCAGCAGTCTAACCCGCATGACAGGTAGCAATCAGCCCCAGCATTTT
CDR3aa: CASSLTRMTGSNQPQHF

j_gene: TRBJ1-1
d_gene: NA
abundance: NA
v_gene: TRBV5-6
CDR3nt: TGTGCCAGCGGGAGGGGAGTGAACACTGAAGCTTTCTTT
CDR3aa: CASGRGVNTEAFF

j_gene: TRBJ2-2
d_gene: TRBD1
abundance: NA
v_gene: TRBV5-8
CDR3nt: TGTGCCAGCGGGACAGGGGGCTTCTGGGCGGGAGCGGACACCGGGGAGCTGTTTTTT
CDR3aa: CASGTGGFWAGADTGELFF

j_gene: TRBJ2-5
d_gene: NA
abundance: NA
v_gene: TRBV6-1
CDR3nt: TGTGCCAGCAGTGAACGATGGGGAGGGGGGGGAGAGACCCAGTACTTC
CDR3aa: CASSERWGGGGETQYF

j_gene: TRBJ2-7
d_gene: TRBD2
abundance: NA
v_gene: TRBV28
CDR3nt: TGTGCCAGCAGTTCCGGGGTTGCGGGAGGGTCGGGCGAGCAGTACTTC
CDR3aa: CASSSGVAGGSGEQYF

j_gene: TRBJ2-1
d_gene: TRBD1
abundance: NA
v_gene: TRBV7-9
CDR3nt: TGTGCCAGCAGCTTCGTCAGGGGGAATGAGCAGTTCTTC
CDR3aa: CASSFVRGNEQFF

j_gene: TRBJ1-2
d_gene: NA
abundance: NA
v_gene: TRBV18
CDR3nt: TGTGCCAGCTCACCCATCCGGGACACCTATGGCTACACCTTC
CDR3aa: CASSPIRDTYGYTF

j_gene: TRBJ2-5
d_gene: TRBD2
abundance: NA
v_gene: TRBV29-1
CDR3nt: TGCAGCGTGGGAGGGCACAGAGACCAAGAGACCCAGTACTTC
CDR3aa: CSVGGHRDQETQYF

j_gene: TRBJ2-7
d_gene: NA
abundance: once
v_gene: TRBV13
CDR3nt: TGTGCCAGCAGCTTAGGTATTTACGGCGAGCAGTACTTC
CDR3aa: CASSLGIYGEQYF

j_gene: TRBJ1-4
d_gene: TRBD1
abundance: once
v_gene: TRBV6-5
CDR3nt: TGTGCCAGCAGTGGCCTCGACAGGGATCTGTTTTTT
CDR3aa: CASSGLDRDLFF

j_gene: TRBJ2-5
d_gene: TRBD2
abundance: few
v_gene: TRBV5-4
CDR3nt: TGTGCCAGCAGCTTAGCGGGAGGGTTGGAGACCCAGTACTTC
CDR3aa: CASSLAGGLETQYF

j_gene: TRBJ1-2
d_gene: TRBD1
abundance: NA
v_gene: TRBV6-6
CDR3nt: TGTGCCAGCAGGGTATCCTCAGGGGGCAGCTACACCTTC
CDR3aa: CASRVSSGGSYTF

j_gene: TRBJ2-7
d_gene: NA
abundance: NA
v_gene: TRBV5-1
CDR3nt: TGCGCCAGCAACGCCGTTGGGGGGCCGAGCGAGCAGTACTTC
CDR3aa: CASNAVGGPSEQYF

j_gene: TRBJ2-7
d_gene: TRBD2
abundance: NA
v_gene: TRBV18
CDR3nt: TGTGCCAGCTCACTGTGGACTAGCGGGAACAACGAGCAGTACTTC
CDR3aa: CASSLWTSGNNEQYF

j_gene: TRBJ2-2
d_gene: NA
abundance: few
v_gene: TRBV18
CDR3nt: TGTGCCAGCTCACCAAATTGGGGGAACACCGGGGAGCTGTTTTTT
CDR3aa: CASSPNWGNTGELFF

j_gene: TRBJ2-7
d_gene: TRBD2
abundance: NA
v_gene: TRBV28
CDR3nt: TGTGCCAGCAGTTTATCTAGCGGGATCAAGTACGAGCAGTACTTC
CDR3aa: CASSLSSGIKYEQYF

j_gene: TRBJ1-2
d_gene: NA
abundance: few
v_gene: TRBV7-2
CDR3nt: TGTGCCAGCAGCATGTCCACGGGGTCCAACTATGGCTACACCTTC
CDR3aa: CASSMSTGSNYGYTF

j_gene: TRBJ2-5
d_gene: TRBD2
abundance: NA
v_gene: TRBV28
CDR3nt: TGTGCCAGCAGTTATTCCGGGACTAGCGGGTTTGGGGAGACCCAGTACTTC
CDR3aa: CASSYSGTSGFGETQYF

j_gene: TRBJ2-2
d_gene: NA
abundance: NA
v_gene: TRBV5-1
CDR3nt: TGCGCCAGCAGCTTAAGGGAGGAAGGGGAGCTGTTTTTT
CDR3aa: CASSLREEGELFF

j_gene: TRBJ2-3
d_gene: TRBD2
abundance: few
v_gene: TRBV30
CDR3nt: TGTGCCTGGAGGGGGACTAGCGGGTGGTCTGGTACGCAGTATTTT
CDR3aa: CAWRGTSGWSGTQYF

j_gene: TRBJ2-7
d_gene: NA
abundance: few
v_gene: TRBV7-9
CDR3nt: TGTGCCAGCAGTACTACAGGGGGGGTCGAGCAGTACTTC
CDR3aa: CASSTTGGVEQYF

j_gene: TRBJ1-5
d_gene: TRBD1
abundance: once
v_gene: TRBV25-1
CDR3nt: TGTGCCAGCAGTGAGACAGGGGTGGGTCAGCCCCAGCATTTT
CDR3aa: CASSETGVGQPQHF

j_gene: TRBJ1-2
d_gene: TRBD1
abundance: NA
v_gene: TRBV28
CDR3nt: TGTGCCAAGACAGGGCTTACTAACTATGGCTACACCTTC
CDR3aa: CAKTGLTNYGYTF

j_gene: TRBJ1-5
d_gene: NA
abundance: NA
v_gene: TRBV2
CDR3nt: TGTGCCAGCAGTGCTGCAGCCAGCAATCAGCCCCAGCATTTT
CDR3aa: CASSAAASNQPQHF

j_gene: TRBJ2-3
d_gene: TRBD2
abundance: NA
v_gene: TRBV28
CDR3nt: TGTGCCAGCAGGACCGCTGGGGCGGGAGGCTCAGATACGCAGTATTTT
CDR3aa: CASRTAGAGGSDTQYF

j_gene: TRBJ2-1
d_gene: TRBD1
abundance: NA
v_gene: TRBV5-1
CDR3nt: TGCGCCAGCACCCTCGACAGGGGGACACCCAATGAGCAGTTCTTC
CDR3aa: CASTLDRGTPNEQFF

j_gene: TRBJ1-1
d_gene: TRBD1
abundance: NA
v_gene: TRBV2
CDR3nt: TGTGCCAGCGTGGAGGGGGCAGGTAGGACTGAAGCTTTCTTT
CDR3aa: CASVEGAGRTEAFF

j_gene: TRBJ2-1
d_gene: NA
abundance: NA
v_gene: TRBV2
CDR3nt: TGTGCCAGCAGTGACTTGATAGCCGCGATTTCTGAGCAGTTCTTC
CDR3aa: CASSDLIAAISEQFF

j_gene: TRBJ2-1
d_gene: TRBD2
abundance: NA
v_gene: TRBV11-2
CDR3nt: TGTGCCAGCAGCGCAACTAGCGGGGTATACAATGAGCAGTTCTTC
CDR3aa: CASSATSGVYNEQFF

j_gene: TRBJ2-7
d_gene: TRBD1
abundance: once
v_gene: TRBV5-1
CDR3nt: TGCGCCAGCAGCCCAGCGGGGACAGGGGGCTACGAGCAGTACTTC
CDR3aa: CASSPAGTGGYEQYF

j_gene: TRBJ2-7
d_gene: NA
abundance: many
v_gene: TRBV9
CDR3nt: TGTGCCAGCAGCGTAGGGCTTAACTCCTACGAGCAGTACTTC
CDR3aa: CASSVGLNSYEQYF

j_gene: TRBJ2-7
d_gene: TRBD2
abundance: NA
v_gene: TRBV4-1
CDR3nt: TGCGCCAGCAGCCACCCGGGACTAGCGGGAAACGAGCAGTACTTC
CDR3aa: CASSHPGLAGNEQYF

j_gene: TRBJ1-4
d_gene: TRBD1
abundance: NA
v_gene: TRBV15
CDR3nt: TGTGCCACCAGTCTGGACAGGCTTAATGAAAAACTGTTTTTT
CDR3aa: CATSLDRLNEKLFF

j_gene: TRBJ1-4
d_gene: NA
abundance: NA
v_gene: TRBV7-9
CDR3nt: TGTGCCAGCAGCCCGGGTACCGGCAGAGGACGTGCAACTAATGAAAAACTGTTTTTT
CDR3aa: CASSPGTGRGRATNEKLFF

j_gene: TRBJ2-7
d_gene: TRBD2
abundance: NA
v_gene: TRBV28
CDR3nt: TGTGCCAGCAGTACTACTAGCGACCCCAGCTACGAGCAGTACTTC
CDR3aa: CASSTTSDPSYEQYF

j_gene: TRBJ2-5
d_gene: NA
abundance: NA
v_gene: TRBV4-1
CDR3nt: TGCGCCAGCAGCCAAGTTCAACGAGGGGAGACCCAGTACTTC
CDR3aa: CASSQVQRGETQYF

j_gene: TRBJ1-2
d_gene: NA
abundance: few
v_gene: TRBV7-8
CDR3nt: TGTGCCAGCAGCTTACGTGACCGGTATGGCTACACCTTC
CDR3aa: CASSLRDRYGYTF

j_gene: TRBJ2-1
d_gene: TRBD2
abundance: many
v_gene: TRBV5-1
CDR3nt: TGCGCCAGCAGCTTGTCTAGCGGCTCCTACAATGAGCAGTTCTTC
CDR3aa: CASSLSSGSYNEQFF

j_gene: TRBJ1-5
d_gene: NA
abundance: few
v_gene: TRBV6-6
CDR3nt: TGTGCCAGCAGTTACACGGACAATCAGCCCCAGCATTTT
CDR3aa: CASSYTDNQPQHF

j_gene: TRBJ1-2
d_gene: NA
abundance: NA
v_gene: TRBV29-1
CDR3nt: TGCAGCGTAGGGACGGACTATGGCTACACCTTC
CDR3aa: CSVGTDYGYTF

j_gene: TRBJ2-2
d_gene: TRBD2
abundance: NA
v_gene: TRBV5-1
CDR3nt: TGCGCCAGCAGCCCGGGGACTAGTGAGACGAGGAGCTATAACACCGGGGAGCTGTTTTTT
CDR3aa: CASSPGTSETRSYNTGELFF

j_gene: TRBJ2-3
d_gene: TRBD1
abundance: NA
v_gene: TRBV28
CDR3nt: TGTGCCAGCAGTAAGCGCCGGGGACAGGGGGCAGATACGCAGTATTTT
CDR3aa: CASSKRRGQGADTQYF